The 18 T cell receptor beta chains below all came from one sample that was sequenced in a study of blood T cell repertoires in COVID-19. Produced via immunoSEQ multiplex PCR; TCRdb's table is partial and in-frame only. The table shows fewer than 300,000 clones, with 82% occurring only once. Sequencing was done on a sample of peripheral blood. These receptors all come from a woman aged 18-30 years with acute or convalescent COVID-19.

This clone has only a few counts. This chain joins TRBV3-1 (or the pseudogene TRBV3-2) and TRBJ2-7; TRBD2 aligns across 9 bases. The CDR3 is made up of 15 amino acids. J was trimmed by 5 bases and V by 2 bases; bases with no gene match: 7. The germline gives CDR1 LGHDT, CDR2 YNNKEL (reference sequence). The CDR3 sequence is CASSQLGGRAHEQYF. DNA of the CDR3: TGTGCCAGCAGCCAACTGGGCGGGAGGGCCCACGAGCAGTACTTC.

The count of this clone is one. V and J are TRBV5-1 and TRBJ2-7, with 8 nucleotides matching TRBD1. This CDR3 has 14 residues. The germline gives CDR1 SGHRS, CDR2 YFSETQ. With V trimmed by 4 bases and J by 5 bases, 8 bases remained unmatched. The CDR3 DNA reads as TGCGCCAGCAGCCCGGACAGGGAAATGGACGAGCAGTACTTC. Its translation is CASSPDREMDEQYF.

This clone was counted a single time. The chain carries TRBV5-1 and TRBJ2-1; D is unclear. Per germline, CDR1 SGHRS and CDR2 YFSETQ. The CDR3 is 11 amino acids. The V end lost 2 bases, the J end lost 6 bases, and 3 bases lay between the germline ends. In DNA form, the CDR3 reads TGCGCCAGCAGCTTTAGCAATGAGCAGTTCTTC. Protein product: CASSFSNEQFF.

This clone was picked up one time. The chain combines TRBV6-1 with TRBJ1-6; 9 positions match TRBD1. CDR1 and CDR2 from the germline V gene are MNHNS and SASEGT. The CDR3 is made up of 15 amino acids. The junction had 10 bases not matched to a gene; V was cut back by 3 bases and J by 13 bases. DNA of the CDR3: TGTGCCAGCAGTGATACCGGGACAGGGTTTGGTCCCCTCCACTTT. It codes for CASSDTGTGFGPLHF.

This clone was observed once. This chain links TRBV28 with TRBJ2-1; D is possibly TRBD1 (6 bases). Trimming stripped 5 bases from V and 2 bases from J, with 10 bases between. The CDR3 has 14 residues. Germline V gene data show CDR1 as MDHEN and CDR2 as SYDVKM. The CDR3 DNA reads as TGTGCCAGCAGTACAGGGTTCACCTACAATGAGCAGTTCTTC. It encodes CASSTGFTYNEQFF.

The J gene is TRBJ1-4, the V gene TRBV9; TRBD1 aligns across 10 bases. Trimming removed 0 bases from V and 6 bases from J; junction bases left unmatched: 8. CDR3 length: 17 residues. Germline V gene sequence: CDR1 SGDLS, CDR2 YYNGEE. The CDR3 region has the DNA TGTGCCAGCAGCGTAGGTGGAGGTGGGACAGGGGATGAAAAACTGTTTTTT. Protein: CASSVGGGGTGDEKLFF.

This clone was picked up many times. At one of its ends the junction is not consistent with the germline gene, which may arise from a read error. CDR3 region: CASSFKPGTSGTRF. CDR3 DNA: TGTGCCAGCAGCTTCAAACCGGGGACTAGCGGGACCCGATTC. The chain carries TRBV11-2 and TRBJ2-7; 13 positions agree with TRBD2. CDR3 length: 14 amino acids. CDR1 and CDR2 (germline): SGHAT, FQNNGV.

The chain links TRBV7-2 to TRBJ2-7, with 12 bases aligning to TRBD2. Germline V gene data show CDR1 as SGHTA and CDR2 as FQGNSA. CDR3 length: 17 residues. V lost 0 bases, J lost 2 bases, and 5 bases stayed unmatched. The CDR3 coding sequence is TGTGCCAGCAGCTTAGCGTCTCTAGCGGGAGGGCCCTACGAGCAGTACTTC. This codes for CASSLASLAGGPYEQYF.

V gene TRBV19 combines with J gene TRBJ2-7; 8 bases map to TRBD2. The CDR3 covers 15 residues. V lost 4 bases and J lost 3; bases outside the gene matches: 8. The germline gives CDR1 LNHDA, CDR2 SQIVND (reference sequence). CDR3 sequence (DNA): TGTGCCAGTAGTACGTTTGCGGGAGGAGGCTACGAGCAGTACTTC. Translating it yields CASSTFAGGGYEQYF.

V is TRBV5-5 and J is TRBJ2-1; 12 bases are shared with TRBD2. Looked up from germline, CDR1 is SGHKS and CDR2 is YYEKEE (reference sequence). The CDR3 loop spans 14 amino acids. The CDR3 loop is CASPGLAGGHEQFF. Here the CDR3 DNA reads TGTGCTTCTCCCGGGCTAGCGGGAGGGCATGAGCAGTTCTTC. Supplemented by reference TRBV5-5 and TRBJ2-1, the full variable domain reads DAGVTQSPTHLIKTRGQQVTLRCSPISGHKSVSWYQQVLGQGPQFIFQYYEKEERGRGNFPDRFSARQFPNYSSELNVNALLLGDSALYLCASPGLAGGHEQFFGPGTRLTVL.

The chain links TRBV5-1 to TRBJ2-7, with D perhaps TRBD1 (7 bases). V lost 6 bases to trimming and J lost 6 bases, with 10 bases between them. Per germline, CDR1 SGHRS and CDR2 YFSETQ. There are 11 residues in the CDR3. This chain's CDR3 is CASNQGGEQYF. The DNA for the CDR3 is TGCGCCAGCAACCAGGGGGGCGAGCAGTACTTC.

This clone has only a few counts. CDR3 amino acids: CASSSSSLSNQPQHF. In DNA form, the CDR3 reads TGTGCCAGCAGTAGCTCAAGTTTAAGCAATCAGCCCCAGCATTTT. The rearrangement uses TRBV27 and TRBJ1-5; D is unresolved. The V and J ends lost 5 bases and 1 base respectively, with 12 bases between them. The CDR3 contains 15 residues. Germline V gene lookup returns CDR1 MNHEY and CDR2 SMNVEV (reference sequence).

The V gene is TRBV9, the J gene TRBJ1-6; D is possibly TRBD1 (6 bases). Trimming stripped 0 bases from V and 7 bases from J, with 8 bases between. CDR1 and CDR2 (germline): SGDLS, YYNGEE. The CDR3 is made up of 14 amino acids. CDR3 sequence reads: CASSVGGTNSPLHF. The CDR3 DNA reads TGTGCCAGCAGCGTAGGAGGGACAAATTCACCCCTCCACTTT.

The chain has TRBV5-1 and TRBJ2-1; perhaps TRBD1 as D (5 bases). The V gene's germline CDR1 is SGHRS and CDR2 YFSETQ. V lost 6 bases and J lost 7, with 14 bases in between. This CDR3 region has 13 residues. The CDR3 here is CASKRDSMNEQFF. In DNA form, the CDR3 reads TGCGCCAGCAAGCGCGACAGTATGAATGAGCAGTTCTTC.

This chain joins TRBV7-2 and TRBJ2-7; 8 bases align to TRBD2. Looked up from germline, CDR1 is SGHTA and CDR2 is FQGNSA. CDR3 length equals 14 residues. V gave up 6 bases and J gave up 3 bases; unmatched junction bases: 7. The CDR3 DNA reads as TGTGCCAGCAGAGTGAGTAGCGGGATCTACGAGCAGTACTTC. Its translation: CASRVSSGIYEQYF.

This chain uses TRBV30 with TRBJ2-7, with 10 positions matching TRBD2. The CDR3 extends over 12 amino acids. CDR1 and CDR2 from the germline V gene are GTSNPN and SVGIG (reference sequence). V was clipped by 5 bases and J by 3 bases; unmatched bases: 1. CDR3 loop: CAWGLADYEQYF. In DNA form, the CDR3 reads TGTGCCTGGGGACTAGCGGACTACGAGCAGTACTTC.

V and J are TRBV9 and TRBJ2-1; TRBD2 agrees at 8 bases. Germline assignment: CDR1 SGDLS and CDR2 YYNGEE. CDR3 length: 20 residues. The J segment lost 0 bases and the V segment lost 3 bases, leaving 17 bases of the junction unmatched. CDR3 in amino acids: CASSEPLGASGPYSYNEQFF. In DNA form, the CDR3 reads TGTGCCAGCAGCGAGCCCCTTGGGGCTAGCGGGCCTTACTCCTACAATGAGCAGTTCTTC.

V gene TRBV28 combines with J gene TRBJ1-1; 9 positions match TRBD1. Germline trimming cut 5 bases from V and 6 bases from J; bases unmatched to any gene: 13. This CDR3 has 16 residues. Germline CDR1 is MDHEN and CDR2 is SYDVKM. CDR3 amino acids: CASSPGGQGRDAEAFF. In nucleotides, the CDR3 is TGTGCCAGCAGTCCTGGGGGACAGGGTCGAGACGCTGAAGCTTTCTTT. The whole variable domain, filled in from reference TRBV28 and TRBJ1-1, reads DVKVTQSSRYLVKRTGEKVFLECVQDMDHENMFWYRQDPGLGLRLIYFSYDVKMKEKGDIPEGYSVSREKKERFSLILESASTNQTSMYLCASSPGGQGRDAEAFFGQGTRLTVV.